The 18 T cell receptor beta chains in this list originate from one sample, sequenced in a study of T cell repertoires in cytomegalovirus infection. A single record per CDR3 protein comes from TCRdb applying MiXCR to the reads. The sample holds 230,000 or so distinct CDR3 sequences; roughly two fifths are singletons and the top ten take around 64%. These TCRs are of unknown antigen specificity. The starting material was CD8+ T cells from cultured PBMCs, obtained from culture after CMV antigen stimulation. The receptors come from a human donor in good health (CMV status not recorded). Some clones in this sample may be carry-over from other donors' samples.

V gene TRBV11-2 combines with J gene TRBJ1-4, with 7 bases fitting TRBD1. With V trimmed by 5 bases and J by 5 bases, 11 bases remained unmatched. CDR3 size: 16 residues. The germline CDR1 and CDR2 sequences are SGHAT and FQNNGV. CDR3 nucleotide sequence: TGTGCCAGCAGCCTGATTGGACAGGACCTAAATGAAAAACTGTTTTTT. It translates to CASSLIGQDLNEKLFF.

This rearrangement joins TRBV20-1 to TRBJ2-7; 9 bases line up with TRBD1. This CDR3 has 13 amino acids. V shed 3 bases, J shed 0 bases, and the junction held 0 bases outside the gene matches. Germline assignment: CDR1 DFQATT and CDR2 SNEGSKA (reference sequence). The CDR3 DNA reads as TGCAGTGCTAGGGGACAGGGCTCCTACGAGCAGTACTTC. As protein: CSARGQGSYEQYF.

The V call is TRBV23-1, the J call TRBJ2-7; D tentatively fits TRBD1 or TRBD2 (7 bases each). TRBV23-1 is an ORF; its function is uncertain. The CDR3 loop spans 15 amino acids. Trimming shortened V by 7 bases and J by 4 bases, and 20 bases separated the two germline ends. CDR3 residues: CASTGGTKILYEQYF. DNA for the CDR3: TGCGCCAGCACAGGGGGGACTAAGATTTTGTACGAGCAGTACTTC.

The chain combines TRBV4-1 with TRBJ2-1, with unresolved D. Trimming shortened V by 3 bases and J by 5 bases, and 8 bases separated the two germline ends. Germline CDR1 is MGHRA and CDR2 is YSYEKL. The CDR3 consists of 13 residues. Written as DNA, the CDR3 is TGCGCCAGCAGCCAGGGCGGTGACAATGAGCAGTTCTTC. Amino acids: CASSQGGDNEQFF.

On this clonotype itself: A single base separates this from a much larger clone, so it may be a read error. The chain links TRBV7-9 to TRBJ2-1, with 8 nucleotides matching TRBD2. V lost 6 bases and J lost 4; bases outside the gene matches: 8. Germline V gives CDR1 SEHNR, CDR2 FQNEAQ (reference sequence). The CDR3 has 15 amino acids. This chain's CDR3 is CASRSWTSPYNEQFF. The DNA of the CDR3 is TGTGCCAGCAGATCCTGGACTAGCCCTTACAATGAGCAGTTCTTC.

This clonotype has just a few counts. The gene calls are TRBV24-1 and TRBJ2-5; D call uncertain. V dropped 4 bases and J dropped 5 bases, with 16 bases sitting between them. Germline V gene data show CDR1 as KGHDR and CDR2 as SFDVKD. The CDR3 consists of 15 residues. Here the CDR3 reads CATSDPGSARETQYF. CDR3 bases: TGTGCCACCAGTGACCCCGGTTCAGCGAGGGAGACCCAGTACTTC.

The sample holds one count of this clonotype. This chain connects TRBV7-4 to TRBJ2-3; D remains unclear. V dropped 2 bases and J dropped 0 bases, with 6 bases sitting between them. The CDR3 totals 14 residues. Germline V gives CDR1 SGHVT, CDR2 SQSDAQ. CDR3 sequence: CASSLKDSTDTQYF. As DNA, the CDR3 is TGTGCCAGCAGCTTAAAGGACAGCACAGATACGCAGTATTTT.

The chain carries TRBV7-9 and TRBJ2-2, with TRBD1 as a possible D gene (6 bases). Germline V gene lookup returns CDR1 SEHNR and CDR2 FQNEAQ (reference sequence). The CDR3 loop spans 16 amino acids. Trimming removed 5 bases from V and 0 bases from J, with 13 bases in between. CDR3 protein: CASSNRTAPNTGELFF. In nucleotides, the CDR3 is TGTGCCAGCAGCAATCGGACAGCCCCGAACACCGGGGAGCTGTTTTTT. The full variable domain, rest sourced from reference TRBV7-9 and TRBJ2-2, is DTGVSQNPRHKITKRGQNVTFRCDPISEHNRLYWYRQTLGQGPEFLTYFQNEAQLEKSRLLSDRFSAERPKGSFSTLEIQRTEQGDSAMYLCASSNRTAPNTGELFFGEGSRLTVL.

The V gene is TRBV7-6, the J gene TRBJ2-1; 10 positions agree with TRBD1. The V and J ends lost 7 bases and 7 bases, in that order; junction bases with no gene match: 13. In germline, CDR1 is SGHVS, CDR2 FNYEAQ. The CDR3 runs 16 residues. CDR3 in DNA: TGTGCCAGCACCCTTTCCGGGACAGGGGTCCAGAATGAGCAGTTCTTC. It encodes CASTLSGTGVQNEQFF. Variable domain in full (rest from reference TRBV7-6 and TRBJ2-1): GAGVSQSPRYKVTKRGQDVALRCDPISGHVSLYWYRQALGQGPEFLTYFNYEAQQDKSGLPNDRFSAERPEGSISTLTIQRTEQRDSAMYRCASTLSGTGVQNEQFFGPGTRLTVL.

The chain combines TRBV7-2 with TRBJ2-3; D call uncertain. Between the trimmed V and J ends, which lost 5 bases and 2 bases, there was a span of 17 bases. The CDR3 is made up of 16 amino acids. Germline CDR1 and CDR2: SGHTA and FQGNSA. CDR3 amino acids: CASSAQPGLYTDTQYF. CDR3 sequence (DNA): TGTGCCAGCAGCGCCCAGCCGGGCCTTTACACAGATACGCAGTATTTT.

This chain joins TRBV28 and TRBJ2-4; D call uncertain. In germline, CDR1 is MDHEN, CDR2 SYDVKM. CDR3 size: 15 residues. Between the trimmed V and J ends, which lost 2 bases and 0 bases, there was a span of 8 bases. CDR3 region: CASSLRVVAKNIQYF. CDR3 bases: TGTGCCAGCAGTTTAAGGGTGGTAGCCAAAAACATTCAGTACTTC.

This clonotype was seen once. The J gene is TRBJ2-7, the V gene TRBV4-1, with D possibly TRBD1 on 5 matching bases. Between the trimmed V and J ends, which lost 0 bases and 3 bases, there was a span of 12 bases. This CDR3 has 15 residues. Germline V gene sequence: CDR1 MGHRA, CDR2 YSYEKL. CDR3 sequence: CASSQDYQGYYEQYF. CDR3 nucleotide sequence: TGCGCCAGCAGCCAAGATTACCAGGGATACTACGAGCAGTACTTC.

This sequence joins TRBV7-9 and TRBJ2-3; TRBD2 is a possible D gene (6 bases). Germline V gene lookup returns CDR1 SEHNR and CDR2 FQNEAQ (reference sequence). The CDR3 runs 17 residues. Trimming removed 5 bases from V and 4 bases from J, with 22 bases in between. CDR3 coding DNA: TGTGCCAGCAGCCCCGTTTCGGCTAGCGTTGGCCCAGATACGCAGTATTTT. It yields the protein CASSPVSASVGPDTQYF.

The rearrangement links TRBV7-9 to TRBJ1-1; no clear D gene. V was trimmed by 7 bases and J by 0 bases, leaving 12 bases between them. The CDR3 sequence is 14 residues long. CDR1 SEHNR and CDR2 FQNEAQ come from the germline V gene (reference sequence). CDR3 sequence reads: CASTDRSMNTEAFF. The DNA for the CDR3 is TGTGCCAGCACAGACCGCAGTATGAACACTGAAGCTTTCTTT.

This clonotype was detected only a few times. The chain recombines TRBV5-5 with TRBJ2-7; 10 nucleotides align to TRBD2. V trimming: 7 bases; J trimming: 2 bases; junction bases outside the gene matches: 12. The length of the CDR3 is 16 residues. CDR1 and CDR2 from the germline V gene are SGHKS and YYEKEE (reference sequence). The CDR3 bases are TGTGCCAGCCGGGTAGCGGGAGGATTTCTACCCTACGAGCAGTACTTC. Translation: CASRVAGGFLPYEQYF.

The chain joins TRBV4-1 to TRBJ1-1; D might be TRBD1 (6 bases). This CDR3 contains 15 residues. CDR1 MGHRA and CDR2 YSYEKL come from the germline V gene. Trimming shortened V by 3 bases and J by 5 bases, and 16 bases separated the two germline ends. The CDR3 DNA is TGCGCCAGCAGCCACGGGGGGGGCCTGCGGACTGAAGCTTTCTTT. It encodes CASSHGGGLRTEAFF.

The table lists this clonotype with a few counts. This sequence joins TRBV7-3 and TRBJ2-2; possibly TRBD1 for D (5 bases). Trimming took off 6 bases at V and 5 bases at J, with 13 bases between the two ends. Germline CDR1 and CDR2: SGHTA and FQGTGA. The CDR3 is 14 residues long. CDR3 DNA: TGTGCCAGCAGAAAGGGGAAGATTACCGGGGAGCTGTTTTTT. It is translated as CASRKGKITGELFF.

This clonotype came up many times. J is TRBJ1-1 and V is TRBV7-6; D is undetermined. The CDR3 is 14 amino acids. CDR1 is SGHVS, CDR2 FNYEAQ, per germline. Trimming took 2 bases from V and 0 from J, leaving 7 bases between them. In DNA form, the CDR3 reads TGTGCCAGCAGCTTATCTCCGATGAACACTGAAGCTTTCTTT. Translated: CASSLSPMNTEAFF. The whole variable domain, filled in from reference TRBV7-6 and TRBJ1-1, reads GAGVSQSPRYKVTKRGQDVALRCDPISGHVSLYWYRQALGQGPEFLTYFNYEAQQDKSGLPNDRFSAERPEGSISTLTIQRTEQRDSAMYRCASSLSPMNTEAFFGQGTRLTVV.